What follows describes a single T cell receptor (beta chain). Which antigen it targets is not known. Qualities for individual bases were not recorded, and no much larger clone is one base off. This sample stems from a study of blood T cells in healthy people across ages (dated by TCRdb to between 2015 and 2017). As for the study more broadly: In model experiments, template switching captured roughly one uniquely barcoded TCR beta cDNA molecule for every two T cells. The donors were divided into four age groups: young (average approximately 17 years), middle-aged (approximately 42), aged (about 56) and long-lived (about 79). Using deep sequencing normalized with unique cDNA molecular identifiers, the study measured how TCR beta repertoire diversity changes with age. For two donors (one aged 18 to 29 and one aged 80 or older), the study analyzed two additional independent replicas of 1 million unique cDNA reads from the same blood draw. Here is what the overall study found, with its caveats: Since profiling was done on bulk unsorted PBMCs, naive and antigen-experienced compartments could not be conclusively compared. There was a strong correlation between observed TCR beta diversity and the percentage of naive T cells measured by flow cytometry. Total diversity estimates from one million sequenced T cells were considered lower bounds and underestimates. Because donor CMV infection status was unknown, age-related changes in expanded clonotypes were potentially confounded. Compared with the aged group, the long-lived group had more naive CD4+ T cells, fewer expanded clones and increased TCR diversity, a pattern suggesting age selection. Observed TCR beta diversity per million T cells fell roughly linearly with age, and a significant reduction was already apparent by age around 44.

Based on the germline V gene, the CDR1 and CDR2 sequences are SQVTM and ANQGSEA. There are 12 amino acids in the CDR3, from cysteine to phenylalanine inclusive. Left in the record is the CDR3 DNA by itself, 36 bases read in frame from the first base. V sheds 5 bases and J sheds 4 bases, leaving 11 bases between their ends. The approximately 40 donors, aged 6 to 90 years, were systemically healthy Caucasian individuals from Russia. Approximately 11 milliliters of peripheral blood were drawn from each donor into EDTA-treated Vacutainer tubes. Ficoll-Paque density-gradient centrifugation was used to isolate PBMCs, with at least 7 million per sample. Total RNA, at least 6 micrograms per sample, was extracted from PBMCs with Trizol reagent. For every donor, flow cytometry on a PBMC aliquot measured the percentage of naive CD45RAhigh/CD27high T cells. The library came from 5' RACE. The reads were generated on an Illumina HiSeq 2500. The second PCR ran for about 6 to 12 cycles and used a J-beta primer mix along with a sample-barcoded 5' primer. Each TCR beta cDNA molecule received a unique molecular identifier from a template-switch 5' adaptor carrying 12 random nucleotides. Each sample yielded at least 2.5 million CDR3-containing paired-end reads. All of the RNA was converted into first-strand cDNA using the Mint cDNA synthesis kit, with a TRBC-specific oligonucleotide serving as the primer. Following uracil-DNA glycosylase treatment, all cDNA underwent a first 18-cycle PCR with the universal primers M1SS and BC2_uni_R. The paper's processing steps were these. For normalization, 1 million high-quality reads, each with a distinct molecular identifier, were randomly selected from each sample. Instead of being binned into consensus sequences, reads that shared molecular identifiers were thrown out. MiTCR, run with a Q25 quality threshold and the strictest error-elimination algorithm, handled CDR3 identification, clonotype clustering and error correction. Lower-bound total TCR beta diversity was estimated with a nonparametric unseen species model using Euler transformation. The public reads were reprocessed in TCRdb via fastp at Q25 and MiXCR, keeping in-frame beta chains. Every CDR3 protein is listed once, alongside the most common genes and DNA of its rows. The V and J calls come from TCRdb's annotation, not from the publication. The table for this sample lists more than 900,000 distinct CDR3 sequences; around 25% of them were counted only once. Clones ranked in the top ten supply 0.65% to 0.95% of the sample.

This same sample was also taken into another study, of T cells of mothers and their children. As the second paper documents: Nine systemically healthy Caucasian individuals, comprising three mothers and their six children, were included as donors. cDNA synthesis consumed the entire amount of extracted RNA, loaded at approximately 1.6 ug RNA in each 15 ul reaction. In the second PCR, sample barcodes and 2-4 random nucleotides were introduced via the M1S primer. More than 8 million TCR beta CDR3 reads were obtained from each mother, and about 3 million reads were obtained from each child. In both related and unrelated pairs, thymic selection shapes the output of TCR recombination in a similar way, with inherited differences having only a minor effect. Normalized repertoire overlap in related mother-child pairs was always slightly higher than in unrelated mother-child pairs, but the difference was never significant. With a sensitivity of approximately 96 clones per million clonotypes, no persistent microchimeric T cell clones were detected. The study used deep NGS to compare TCR beta repertoires of mothers and children, seeking features distinguishing related mother-child pairs from unrelated individuals. The mean age was 40 +/- 4 years for the mothers and approximately 11 +/- 4 years for the children. After adapters were ligated using NEBNext reagents, the libraries underwent 100+100 nt paired-end sequencing on an Illumina HiSeq 2000. Mother and child libraries were prepared a month apart and sequenced in separate runs to prevent cross-contamination. Between roughly 450,000 and 2,200,000 distinct TCR beta clonotypes were identified per donor. Naive TCR beta clonotypes were estimated from low-frequency clonotypes matched to each donor's FACS-determined naive share, without sorting.

The sequence was obtained from a girl aged 2 to 9 in good health. The sample comprised blood. The chain employs TRBV29-1 and TRBJ1-1; the D segment cannot be called with confidence. The nucleotide sequence is TGCAGCGTTACTCCCTTGGGCACTGAAGCTTTCTTT. Its protein is CSVTPLGTEAFF.